Described below is a single TCR beta chain sequence and its context. The CDR3 spans 14 residues. The germline V and J ends were trimmed by 5 bases and 4 bases, with 15 bases remaining between them. From germline, CDR1 is SGHNT and CDR2 YYREEE (reference sequence). Authors' methods: The authors estimated nucleated cell counts from reference gene primer amplification. Assay used: immunoSEQ multiplex PCR; TCRdb lists only in-frame clones, some missing. Clone size and V and J calls were adopted from that table, with D and trimming inferred from the DNA. The sample includes tens of thousands of clones, 85% to 90% of them seen just once. The data stem from a study of blood T cell repertoires in COVID-19. Looking at the study overall: COVID-19 samples, acute and convalescent, were from the United States, Italy and Spain. The cDNA or gDNA used as material had been derived from T cells, B-cell-depleted T cells, or PBMCs.

Sample: peripheral blood. The clonotype comes from a human donor in a cohort sampled during active COVID-19. The V and J genes are TRBV5-4 and TRBJ1-2; D gene ambiguous. As DNA, the CDR3 is TGTGCCAGCAGTTCTAAGATGGGAGTCTATGGCTACACCTTC. Amino acids: CASSSKMGVYGYTF. The full variable domain, rest sourced from reference TRBV5-4 and TRBJ1-2, is ETGVTQSPTHLIKTRGQQVTLRCSSQSGHNTVSWYQQALGQGPQFIFQYYREEENGRGNFPPRFSGLQFPNYSSELNVNALELDDSALYLCASSSKMGVYGYTFGSGTRLTVV.